The 25 T cell receptor beta chains given below trace back to one sample, sequenced in a study of human T cells and chemical hapten exposure (dated by TCRdb to the early 2020s). The library was generated by RACE. The data were produced on a NextSeq 500. The raw public reads went through TCRdb reprocessing: fastp at Q25, MiXCR clone calling, in-frame beta chains kept. Each CDR3 protein appears once, grouped with its most common genes and DNA. This sample has around 250,000 distinct CDR3 sequences in its table, and approximately 8.6% of those were observed once. The ten most abundant clones make up under 2.5% of the sample. The meaning of the sample's time point label: pre-sensitization, week 0. The treatment or condition label on this specimen signifies: therapeutic diphenylcyclopropenone sensitization with weekly scalp DPC. The material was whole blood, obtained in connection with sensitization to the hapten diphenylcyclopropenone (DPC). All receptors come from a woman between 40 and 50 years old with alopecia areata. Some clones in this sample may be carry-over from other donors' samples.

The DNA for the CDR3 is TGTGCCAGCAGTCTCTCGGCCGGGGCGGTCACTGAAGCTTTCTTT. It specifies CASSLSAGAVTEAFF. The genes are TRBV6-5 and TRBJ1-1; tentatively, D is TRBD1 (5 bases). Germline V lookup: CDR1 MNHEY, CDR2 SVGAGI. Trimming cost V 5 bases and J 4 bases, with 17 bases left between them. This CDR3 has 15 amino acids.

The sample holds a few counts of this clonotype. The CDR3 reads CASSYNRALEQYF. In DNA form, the CDR3 reads TGTGCCAGCAGTTACAACAGGGCCCTCGAGCAGTACTTC. V and J are TRBV6-5 and TRBJ2-7; D is perhaps TRBD1 (6 bases). V was trimmed by 2 bases and J by 6 bases, leaving 11 bases between them. The CDR3 consists of 13 residues. Germline loops: CDR1 MNHEY, CDR2 SVGAGI.

At least ten counts were recorded for this clonotype. The chain combines TRBV4-2 with TRBJ1-1; D unresolved. Germline-derived CDR1 and CDR2 are LGHNA and YNFKEQ. This CDR3 region has 12 residues. Trimming stripped 5 bases from V and 8 bases from J, with 12 bases between. This CDR3 is CASSSPGGEAFF. For the CDR3, the DNA is TGTGCCAGCAGCTCTCCGGGAGGAGAAGCTTTCTTT.

The CDR3 region has the DNA TGTGCCAGCAGTTTACCGGGAGTGACTGAAGCTTTCTTT. The encoded protein is CASSLPGVTEAFF. The genes are TRBV28 and TRBJ1-1; no clear D. The germline V gene has CDR1 MDHEN and CDR2 SYDVKM. Trimming took off 2 bases at V and 5 bases at J, with 9 bases between the two ends. The CDR3 is 13 residues long.

The chain joins TRBV27 to TRBJ1-6; D call uncertain. The germline V gene has CDR1 MNHEY and CDR2 SMNVEV (reference sequence). The CDR3 is made up of 13 amino acids. The V end was cut by 7 bases, the J end by 4 bases, with 8 bases between. CDR3: CASTGRYNSPLHF. CDR3 nucleotides: TGTGCCAGCACTGGACGGTATAATTCACCCCTCCACTTT.

This clonotype was recorded at least ten times. The genes are TRBV6-1 and TRBJ1-6; TRBD1 is a possible D gene (5 bases). Deletions cut 0 bases from V and 2 bases from J, with 8 bases between. Germline loops: CDR1 MNHNS, CDR2 SASEGT. The CDR3 spans 16 residues. CDR3 nucleotide sequence: TGTGCCAGCAGTGAAGCGACAGCGCCCTATAATTCACCCCTCCACTTT. Amino acid sequence: CASSEATAPYNSPLHF.

Only a few counts were recorded for this clonotype. The chain employs TRBV24-1 and TRBJ2-5; D is possibly TRBD2 (6 bases). V was pared by 4 bases and J by 5 bases, with 16 bases between. This CDR3 spans 15 amino acids. Per the germline V gene, CDR1 is KGHDR and CDR2 is SFDVKD. The DNA for the CDR3 is TGTGCCACCAGTGACCCCCTGGGGGGATCGGAGACCCAGTACTTC. This codes for CATSDPLGGSETQYF.

The chain uses TRBV7-9 and TRBJ2-2; D remains unclear. The length of the CDR3 is 13 residues. V was pared by 1 base and J by 3 bases, with 3 bases between. Germline V gene sequence: CDR1 SEHNR, CDR2 FQNEAQ (reference sequence). CDR3 sequence (DNA): TGTGCCAGCAGCTTAGATGACACCGGGGAGCTGTTTTTT. Translated: CASSLDDTGELFF.

Concerning this clonotype: Since no conserved phenylalanine or tryptophan closes the CDR3, a read error is the likely cause. The chain has TRBV11-3 and TRBJ2-7, with D perhaps assigned TRBD1 or TRBD2 (5 bases each). This CDR3 is built from 17 residues. V was clipped by 1 base and J by 5 bases, with 21 bases between them. Germline V gene lookup returns CDR1 SGHNT and CDR2 YENEEA. The CDR3 DNA follows: TGTGCCAGCAGCTTAGCTCCTCCTCTGGGGGATCAGAACGAGCAGTACCTC. This codes for CASSLAPPLGDQNEQYL.

This clonotype has more than one count but fewer than ten. This may be a read error, as it is one base from a much larger clone. The CDR3 sequence: CSAGGLSGTYNEQFF. The CDR3 bases are TGCAGTGCGGGGGGACTATCGGGAACCTACAATGAGCAGTTCTTC. This chain uses TRBV20-1 with TRBJ2-1; 7 bases are a match to TRBD2. Germline V gene data show CDR1 as DFQATT and CDR2 as SNEGSKA (reference sequence). The CDR3 is made up of 15 amino acids. V lost 6 bases to trimming and J lost 2 bases; unmatched junction nucleotides: 10.

This clonotype was detected a few times. This rearrangement joins TRBV27 to TRBJ2-3; tentatively, D is TRBD1 (5 bases). V was pared by 5 bases and J by 7 bases, with 13 bases between. This CDR3 spans 13 amino acids. Germline-derived CDR1 and CDR2 are MNHEY and SMNVEV (reference sequence). The CDR3 is CASSPTERYTQYF. In DNA form, the CDR3 reads TGTGCCAGCAGTCCGACAGAACGATATACGCAGTATTTT.

This clonotype has a count of ten or more. The chain carries TRBV10-3 and TRBJ1-1, with 7 nucleotides matching TRBD1. The CDR3 spans 15 residues. V trimming: 6 bases; J trimming: 1 base; junction bases outside the gene matches: 8. CDR1 is ENHRY and CDR2 is SYGVKD in the germline V gene. This CDR3 is CAIRRTGARNTEAFF. The CDR3 region has the DNA TGTGCCATCAGGAGAACAGGGGCGAGGAACACTGAAGCTTTCTTT.

The sample holds a few counts of this clonotype. The chain couples TRBV4-1 to TRBJ2-1; 10 nucleotides align to TRBD2. With 4 bases clipped from V and 8 bases from J, the junction kept 8 bases outside the gene matches. The CDR3 runs to 15 residues. From germline, CDR1 is MGHRA and CDR2 YSYEKL. This CDR3 is CASSLAGGPGDEQFF. Here the CDR3 DNA reads TGCGCCAGCAGCCTAGCGGGAGGCCCAGGGGATGAGCAGTTCTTC.

This clonotype was seen at least ten times. The CDR3 reads CASRFTGGSPLHF. The CDR3 DNA follows: TGTGCCAGCAGGTTTACAGGGGGTTCACCCCTCCACTTT. The V and J genes are TRBV28 and TRBJ1-6; the match to TRBD1 covers 8 bases. Germline lookup yields CDR1 MDHEN and CDR2 SYDVKM. CDR3 length equals 13 residues. The V gene end was trimmed by 6 bases and the J gene end by 9 bases; junction bases not matched to a gene: 4.

Only a few counts were recorded for this clonotype. The CDR3 DNA reads as TGTGCCAGCAGCCGGTACGAGCAGTACTTC. Its protein product is CASSRYEQYF. The rearrangement uses TRBV28 and TRBJ2-7; D unresolved. Germline CDR1 MDHEN, CDR2 SYDVKM. This CDR3 is 10 amino acids long. V was shortened by 6 bases and J by 4 bases, with 4 bases between the two germline ends.

This clonotype was picked up many times. The rearrangement links TRBV29-1 to TRBJ2-5, with D possibly being TRBD1 (6 bases). The CDR3 has 13 amino acids. Looked up from germline, CDR1 is SQVTM and CDR2 is ANQGSEA. Between the trimmed V and J ends, which lost 7 bases and 1 base, there was a span of 13 bases. The CDR3 sequence: CSATGHLQETQYF. The CDR3 coding sequence is TGCAGCGCAACGGGACACCTCCAAGAGACCCAGTACTTC.

Only a few counts were recorded for this clonotype. V usage is TRBV5-1 and J usage is TRBJ2-7; D may be TRBD1 or TRBD2 (5 bases each). CDR1 and CDR2 from the germline V gene are SGHRS and YFSETQ. V was pared by 4 bases and J by 6 bases, with 20 bases between. The CDR3 contains 15 residues. The CDR3 reads CASSQAGTLVAEQYF. For the CDR3, the DNA is TGCGCCAGCAGCCAAGCCGGGACCCTCGTAGCCGAGCAGTACTTC.

This clonotype was counted a few times. V and J are TRBV5-1 and TRBJ2-1; 7 bases map to TRBD2. CDR1 SGHRS and CDR2 YFSETQ come from the germline V gene. Germline trimming cut 2 bases from V and 0 bases from J; bases unmatched to any gene: 5. This CDR3 spans 16 amino acids. CDR3: CASSFSLASSYNEQFF. The DNA of the CDR3 is TGCGCCAGCAGCTTCTCACTAGCGAGCTCCTACAATGAGCAGTTCTTC.

At least ten counts were recorded for this clonotype. The CDR3 spells CSALVPGLAGNEQYF. DNA for the CDR3: TGCAGTGCTCTAGTCCCGGGACTAGCGGGAAACGAGCAGTACTTC. The rearrangement joins TRBV20-1 to TRBJ2-7; 13 nucleotides match TRBD2. The CDR3 extends over 15 amino acids. CDR1 is DFQATT and CDR2 is SNEGSKA in the germline V gene (reference sequence). After removal of 5 bases from V and 5 bases from J, the junction contained 9 bases not matched to a gene.

This clonotype was detected only a few times. CDR3 nucleotides: TGTGCCAGCAGGGACGCCCGGGGGGGAAGCACAGATACGCAGTATTTT. It encodes CASRDARGGSTDTQYF. The rearrangement uses TRBV12-3 or TRBV12-4 and TRBJ2-3; 8 bases are a match to TRBD2. The ends lost 6 bases at V and 0 bases at J; junction bases unmatched: 8. The CDR3 consists of 16 residues.

The V call is TRBV24-1, the J call TRBJ2-2, with D possibly TRBD1 on 6 matching bases. Trimming took 3 bases from V and 2 from J, leaving 15 bases between them. The CDR3 loop spans 17 amino acids. Germline CDR1 and CDR2: KGHDR and SFDVKD. CDR3 DNA sequence: TGTGCCACCAGTGATCCGCGAGGGACATTCAACACCGGGGAGCTGTTTTTT. The encoded protein is CATSDPRGTFNTGELFF.

This clonotype was counted only a few times. This chain connects TRBV27 to TRBJ1-1; D is unresolved. V was trimmed by 1 base and J by 1 base, leaving 4 bases between them. Per germline, CDR1 MNHEY and CDR2 SMNVEV (reference sequence). The CDR3 spans 13 residues. CDR3 residues: CASSLWQNTEAFF. CDR3 DNA: TGTGCCAGCAGTTTATGGCAGAACACTGAAGCTTTCTTT.

The V gene is TRBV18, the J gene TRBJ2-5; maybe TRBD2 (5 bases). The CDR3 consists of 13 residues. Germline V gene data show CDR1 as KGHSH and CDR2 as LQKENI. The V end was cut by 5 bases, the J end by 4 bases, with 11 bases between. The CDR3 loop reads CASSEGIGETQYF. The CDR3 DNA is TGTGCCAGCTCAGAGGGAATCGGAGAGACCCAGTACTTC. Based on the CDR3 plus reference TRBV18 and TRBJ2-5, the full variable domain is NAGVMQNPRHLVRRRGQEARLRCSPMKGHSHVYWYRQLPEEGLKFMVYLQKENIIDESGMPKERFSAEFPKEGPSILRIQQVVRGDSAAYFCASSEGIGETQYFGPGTRLLVL.

This clonotype was seen many times. This chain connects TRBV6-5 to TRBJ2-4; 8 bases are shared with TRBD1. V was clipped by 6 bases and J by 7 bases; unmatched bases: 8. This CDR3 region has 14 residues. From germline, CDR1 is MNHEY and CDR2 SVGAGI. Here the CDR3 DNA reads TGTGCCAGCAGACCCCAGGGGGCCCGGAACATTCAGTACTTC. This gives the protein CASRPQGARNIQYF.

This clonotype was recorded only once. The chain links TRBV7-9 to TRBJ1-5; D is perhaps TRBD1 (6 bases). The CDR3 has 16 residues. V dropped 5 bases and J dropped 2 bases, with 16 bases sitting between them. Germline values: CDR1 SEHNR, CDR2 FQNEAQ (reference sequence). The CDR3 sequence is CASSPSGGPGNQPQHF. The CDR3 region has the DNA TGTGCCAGCAGCCCCTCTGGGGGGCCGGGCAATCAGCCCCAGCATTTT.